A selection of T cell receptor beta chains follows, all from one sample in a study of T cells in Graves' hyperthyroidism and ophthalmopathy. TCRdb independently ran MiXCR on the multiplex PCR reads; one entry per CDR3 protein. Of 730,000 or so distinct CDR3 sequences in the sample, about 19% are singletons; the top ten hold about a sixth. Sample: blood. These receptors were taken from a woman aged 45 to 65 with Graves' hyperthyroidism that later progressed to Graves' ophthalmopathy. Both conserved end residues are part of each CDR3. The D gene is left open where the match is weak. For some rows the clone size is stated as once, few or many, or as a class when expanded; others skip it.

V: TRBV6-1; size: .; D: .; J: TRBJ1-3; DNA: TGTGCCAGCAGGCCCGTCGTCCCTGGAAACACCATATATTTT; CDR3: CASRPVVPGNTIYF
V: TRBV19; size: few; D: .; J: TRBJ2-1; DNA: TGTGCCAGTAGAGCTTACCATGAGCAGTTCTTC; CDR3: CASRAYHEQFF
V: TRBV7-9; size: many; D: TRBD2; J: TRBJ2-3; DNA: TGTGCCAGCAGCTTATCGCCTAGCGGGGGAGTTACTAGCACAGATACGCAGTATTTT; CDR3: CASSLSPSGGVTSTDTQYF
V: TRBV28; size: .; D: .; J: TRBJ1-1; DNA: TGTGCCAGCAGTCGACAGGCCCCGAACACTGAAGCTTTCTTT; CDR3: CASSRQAPNTEAFF
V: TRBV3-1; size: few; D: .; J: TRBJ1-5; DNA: TGTGCCAGCAGCCAAGTACCGGTTAGCAATCAGCCCCAGCATTTT; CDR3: CASSQVPVSNQPQHF
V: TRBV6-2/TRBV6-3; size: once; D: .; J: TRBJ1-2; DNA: TGTGCCAGCAGTCTGACCCAACCCGGACAAGGCTACACCTTC; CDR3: CASSLTQPGQGYTF
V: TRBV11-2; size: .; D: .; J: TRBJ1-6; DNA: TGTGCCAGCAGCGTCCCGGGACAAGCGCCACCCCTCCACTTT; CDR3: CASSVPGQAPPLHF
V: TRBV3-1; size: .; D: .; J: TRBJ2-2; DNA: TGTGCCAGCAGCTCTCGACAGCCGAACACCGGGGAGCTGTTTTTT; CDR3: CASSSRQPNTGELFF
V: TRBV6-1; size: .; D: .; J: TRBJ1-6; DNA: TGTGCCAGCAAGAAGGCAATGGGAAATTCACCCCTCCACTTT; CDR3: CASKKAMGNSPLHF
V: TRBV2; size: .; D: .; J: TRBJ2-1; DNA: TGTGCAAGCCTGGGTGATGACAATGAGCAGTTCTTC; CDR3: CASLGDDNEQFF
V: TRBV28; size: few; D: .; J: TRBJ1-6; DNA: TGTGCCAGCAGTTTATCTCAGGGGTATAATTCACCCCTCCACTTT; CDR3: CASSLSQGYNSPLHF
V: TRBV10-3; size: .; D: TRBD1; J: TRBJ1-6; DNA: TGTGCCATCAGAACTACAGGGGGCGATTCACCCCTCCACTTT; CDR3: CAIRTTGGDSPLHF
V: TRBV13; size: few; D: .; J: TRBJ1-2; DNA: TGTGCCAGCAGCCTGCCGGAGGCGTCCCCAGCTAACTATGGCTACACCTTC; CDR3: CASSLPEASPANYGYTF
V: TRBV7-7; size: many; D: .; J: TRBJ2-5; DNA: TGTGCTAGCAGCCTTGGGACCGGGGAGACCCAGTACTTC; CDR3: CASSLGTGETQYF
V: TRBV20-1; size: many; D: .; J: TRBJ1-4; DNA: TGCAGTGTCACGGGAGGGGATAATGAAAAACTGTTTTTT; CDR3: CSVTGGDNEKLFF
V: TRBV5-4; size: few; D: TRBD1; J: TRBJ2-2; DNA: TGTGCCAGCAGCTTGGAACCGGGACAGGCGAACACCGGGGAGCTGTTTTTT; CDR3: CASSLEPGQANTGELFF
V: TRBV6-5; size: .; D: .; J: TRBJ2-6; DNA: TGTGCCAGCAGTTACTTGAGCTCTGGGGCCAACGTCCTGACTTTC; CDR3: CASSYLSSGANVLTF
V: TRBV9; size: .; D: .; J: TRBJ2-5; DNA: TGTGCCAGCAGCGTAGGAAGGTCCGGAGAGACCCAGTACTTC; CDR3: CASSVGRSGETQYF
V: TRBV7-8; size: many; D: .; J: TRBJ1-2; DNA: TGTGCCAGCAGCTTAGGTCACATCTATGGCTACACCTTC; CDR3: CASSLGHIYGYTF
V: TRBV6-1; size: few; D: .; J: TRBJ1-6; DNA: TGTGCCAGCAGTCTAGGGGGGAACGATTCACCCCTCCACTTT; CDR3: CASSLGGNDSPLHF
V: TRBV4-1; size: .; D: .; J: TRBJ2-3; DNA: TGCGCCAGCAGCCAAGTGGATAGCACAGATACGCAGTATTTT; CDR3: CASSQVDSTDTQYF